This TCR beta chain was captured in a study of shared clonotypes between healthy human individuals. Study details: There were three CD4 naive, three CD4 memory, two CD8 naive and one CD8 memory plates per donor.

Study results and limitations: About 4.5% of naive CD4 clonotypes were common to a few donors.

Remarks on this clone: Its antigen is as yet unknown.

Sequenced by immunoSEQ multiplex PCR; TCRdb stores in-frame clones only, minus some. The sample contains 2 million to 3 million clones, approximately 93% of which appear only once. V dropped 0 bases and J dropped 6; count of bases not matched to a gene: 8. The germline gives CDR1 KGHSH, CDR2 LQKENI. This CDR3 contains 16 residues. Caucasian adults residing in Nashville, Tennessee made up all the donors. Negatively enriched CD4+ T cells were divided by CD45RA into naive and memory. V and J are TRBV18 and TRBJ2-7, with 10 bases lining up with TRBD2. This clonotype was sampled from a man aged 18-30 years in good health. Some clones in this sample may be carry-over from other donors' samples. The sequencing input was naive CD4+ T cells from PBMCs. The subset was: CD45RA+ positively selected. CDR3 sequence: CASSPPASGSLGEQYF. The CDR3 DNA reads TGTGCCAGCTCACCACCGGCTAGCGGGAGCTTAGGCGAGCAGTACTTC. Full variable domain (rest looked up from reference TRBV18 and TRBJ2-7): NAGVMQNPRHLVRRRGQEARLRCSPMKGHSHVYWYRQLPEEGLKFMVYLQKENIIDESGMPKERFSAEFPKEGPSILRIQQVVRGDSAAYFCASSPPASGSLGEQYFGPGTRLTVT.